This T cell receptor (beta chain) was obtained from a study of CD8 T cells in ankylosing spondylitis. Germline V gene data show CDR1 as DFQATT and CDR2 as SNEGSKA (reference sequence). The CDR3 spans 14 residues. Ten or more counts support this clonotype. Its antigen is not known. Study-wide findings and caveats: The authors reported significant enrichment of disease-linked clones in matched ankylosing spondylitis synovial fluid.

TCRdb independently ran MiXCR on the 5' RACE reads; one entry per CDR3 protein. The table shows about 320,000 distinct CDR3 sequences, with about 9.9% occurring only once. Material for sequencing was blood, either unsorted or a sorted T cell fraction (not recorded which). This rearrangement joins TRBV20-1 to TRBJ2-5; D is perhaps TRBD2 (6 bases). The source of this sequence is a female donor with ankylosing spondylitis or in good health (not recorded which). The CDR3 reads CSSSSGVGLETQYF. In DNA, the CDR3 is TGCAGCTCTAGTTCGGGAGTCGGGTTAGAGACCCAGTACTTC.